The clone carrying this TCR beta chain was detected many times. This specimen comes from a study of blood T cell repertoires in COVID-19. Libraries were prepared by immunoSEQ multiplex PCR; TCRdb keeps only in-frame clonotypes and omits some of them. This table has about 290,000 clones, about 90% appearing once. V dropped 3 bases and J dropped 2; count of bases not matched to a gene: 7. Germline values: CDR1 LNHNV, CDR2 YYDKDF (reference sequence). The CDR3 extends over 16 amino acids. The receptor was isolated from a woman aged 25 to 45 with COVID-19, enrolled during active disease. This chain connects TRBV15 to TRBJ2-3; TRBD1 matches 8 bases. Sequencing was done on a sample of peripheral blood. The CDR3 protein is CATSSDSGGYTDTQYF. In nucleotides, the CDR3 is TGTGCCACCAGCAGCGACTCAGGGGGCTACACAGATACGCAGTATTTT.